This T cell receptor (beta chain) appears in the sequencing data of a study of blood T cell repertoires in COVID-19. Across the whole study: Some COVID-19 samples were acute and others convalescent; all came from the United States, Italy and Spain.

Residents of 24 US areas, aged about 18 to 95 years, made up the participants. The protocol was immunoSEQ multiplex PCR, while the TCRdb copy is restricted to in-frame clones and leaves out a portion. There are roughly 250,000 clones in the sample; around 85% occur only once, and approximately 2% lies in the top ten. Trimming took 0 bases from V and 4 from J; bases not matched to a gene: 7. The CDR3 covers 15 residues. The V gene's germline CDR1 is SGHRS and CDR2 YFSETQ. The V gene is TRBV5-1, the J gene TRBJ2-7; 7 bases line up with TRBD2. The receptor was derived from a woman aged 45-60 years who had recovered from COVID-19. The specimen sequenced was PBMCs or T cells enriched from blood (not recorded which). The CDR3 bases are TGCGCCAGCAGCTTGGCTCCGACTAGCTCTTACGAGCAGTACTTC. Its protein product is CASSLAPTSSYEQYF.